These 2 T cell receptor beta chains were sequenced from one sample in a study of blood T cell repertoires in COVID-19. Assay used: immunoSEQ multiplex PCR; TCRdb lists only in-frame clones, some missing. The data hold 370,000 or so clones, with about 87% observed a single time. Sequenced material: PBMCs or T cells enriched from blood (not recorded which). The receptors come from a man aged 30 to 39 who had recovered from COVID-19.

CDR3 region: CASSLRGHSPLHF. The CDR3 nucleotides read TGTGCCAGCAGCTTAAGAGGACACTCACCCCTCCACTTT. This chain connects TRBV7-8 to TRBJ1-6; D may be TRBD1 (5 bases). Germline CDR1 reads SGHVS; CDR2 reads FQNEAQ. The ends were cut back, 2 bases at V and 10 bases at J, with 9 bases in the middle. CDR3 size: 13 residues.

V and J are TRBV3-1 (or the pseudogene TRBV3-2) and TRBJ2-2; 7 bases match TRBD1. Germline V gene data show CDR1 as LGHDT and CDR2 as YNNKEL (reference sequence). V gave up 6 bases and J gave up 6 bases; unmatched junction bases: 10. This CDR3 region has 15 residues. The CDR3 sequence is CASSHGTVKAGELFF. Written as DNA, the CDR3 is TGTGCCAGCAGTCACGGGACAGTAAAGGCCGGGGAGCTGTTTTTT.